Following are 21 T cell receptor beta chains from one sample sequenced in a study of CD8+CD57+ T cells in acquired aplastic anemia. Genomic DNA acted as the template from which TCR beta VDJ combination and CDR3 sequence profiling were carried out. TCRdb called the reads again in MiXCR, with one record for every CDR3 protein. Of around 210,000 distinct CDR3 sequences listed, 50% to 70% are singletons. Whoever was chosen for sequencing had shown CD8+CD57+ cell expansion by flow cytometry. Material for sequencing was sorted CD4+, CD8+, or CD8+CD57+ T cells (not recorded which) from PBMCs. The receptors originated from a human donor with aplastic anemia.

CDR3 sequence: CASMRDGPYEQYF. The DNA for the CDR3 is TGTGCCAGCATGAGGGACGGGCCCTACGAGCAGTACTTC. The gene calls are TRBV25-1 and TRBJ2-7, with D tentatively TRBD1 or TRBD2 (5 bases each). The CDR3 runs 13 residues. The ends were cut back, 7 bases at V and 2 bases at J, with 12 bases in the middle. From germline, CDR1 is MGHDK and CDR2 SYGVNS.

For this clonotype: No DNA is shown, since the ends of the CDR3 on it are uncertain; the CDR3 is the one TCRdb lists. This sequence joins TRBV24-1 and TRBJ1-3; TRBD1, the table's D call, was not compared with the DNA. From its first to its last residue, the CDR3 has 22 amino acids. Germline V gene data show CDR1 as KGHDR and CDR2 as SFDVKD. CDR3 region: CATSDPLTASYEQYFGPGTIYF.

This chain uses TRBV20-1 with TRBJ2-7; 9 nucleotides agree with TRBD1. J was trimmed by 0 bases and V by 5 bases; bases with no gene match: 2. The V gene's germline CDR1 is DFQATT and CDR2 SNEGSKA (reference sequence). The CDR3 covers 13 residues. CDR3 sequence (DNA): TGCAGTGCTTCGGACAGGGGCTCCTACGAGCAGTACTTC. Translation: CSASDRGSYEQYF.

The chain has TRBV5-6 and TRBJ1-6; the match to TRBD1 covers 10 bases. V lost 3 bases to trimming and J lost 12 bases; unmatched junction nucleotides: 6. The CDR3 has 14 residues. Germline V gene data show CDR1 as SGHDT and CDR2 as YYEEEE. The CDR3 sequence is CASSSGQGIGPLHF. CDR3 nucleotides: TGTGCCAGCAGCTCGGGACAGGGGATCGGACCCCTCCACTTT.

This clonotype has a count of ten or more. This sequence joins TRBV12-3 or TRBV12-4 and TRBJ2-1, with TRBD2 identical over 9 bases. V lost 1 base and J lost 5; bases outside the gene matches: 0. This CDR3 comprises 14 residues. This CDR3 reads CASSLGLADNEQFF. The CDR3 DNA follows: TGTGCCAGCAGTTTAGGACTAGCGGACAATGAGCAGTTCTTC.

In its sample, this clonotype was seen a few times. J is TRBJ2-2 and V is TRBV5-1; D tentatively reads TRBD1 or TRBD2 (5 bases each). The V end was cut by 7 bases, the J end by 7 bases, with 23 bases between. The CDR3 has 16 residues. Per the germline V gene, CDR1 is SGHRS and CDR2 is YFSETQ. The CDR3 region is CASSTGTGSSNGELFF. The DNA of the CDR3 is TGCGCCAGCTCTACCGGGACGGGGAGCTCCAACGGGGAGCTGTTTTTT.

In the case of this clonotype: This likely comes from a read error, as the CDR3 has no conserved phenylalanine or tryptophan at its end. The chain links TRBV24-1 to TRBJ2-3; possibly TRBD2 for D (5 bases). This CDR3 comprises 16 residues. V lost 3 bases to trimming and J lost 1 base, with 13 bases between them. Germline lookup yields CDR1 KGHDR and CDR2 SFDVKD. The chain's CDR3 is CATSDTRQAGTDTQYL. The CDR3 DNA sequence: TGTGCCACCAGTGATACTAGGCAGGCAGGCACAGATACGCAGTATCTT.

This clonotype was seen only once. The V call is TRBV25-1, the J call TRBJ2-1, with D possibly being TRBD1 (5 bases). The CDR3 loop spans 13 amino acids. V shed 5 bases and J shed 7 bases, with 12 bases lying between them. Germline V gene sequence: CDR1 MGHDK, CDR2 SYGVNS. The CDR3 region has the DNA TGTGCCAGCAGTCAGGGTGGTTGGAATGAGCAGTTCTTC. This gives the protein CASSQGGWNEQFF.

The V call is TRBV7-9, the J call TRBJ2-1; D not resolved. Germline CDR1 SEHNR, CDR2 FQNEAQ (reference sequence). This CDR3 is built from 15 residues. Trimming left V 1 base short and J 9 bases short, with 16 bases between. CDR3 loop: CASSLGPPSVSEQFF. In DNA, the CDR3 is TGTGCCAGCAGCTTAGGACCGCCGTCGGTGAGTGAGCAGTTCTTC.

CDR3 sequence (DNA): TGCGCCAGCAGCTTGGTCTCTCCGCCGGTCACCTACGAGCAGTACTTC. Its translation is CASSLVSPPVTYEQYF. The V call is TRBV5-1, the J call TRBJ2-7; D call uncertain. There are 16 residues in the CDR3. Trimming stripped 0 bases from V and 2 bases from J, with 15 bases between. Germline V gene lookup returns CDR1 SGHRS and CDR2 YFSETQ.

The table lists this clonotype with a few counts. This rearrangement joins TRBV7-2 to TRBJ2-5; a possible D gene is TRBD2 (5 bases). Per germline, CDR1 SGHTA and CDR2 FQGNSA. The CDR3 consists of 15 residues. The V and J ends lost 8 bases and 0 bases respectively, with 16 bases between them. The CDR3 DNA reads as TGTGCCAGCGCCCGAGAGCCGGGAAACCAAGAGACCCAGTACTTC. Translating gives CASAREPGNQETQYF.

Only a few counts were recorded for this clonotype. The V gene is TRBV12-3 or TRBV12-4, the J gene TRBJ2-5, with D tentatively TRBD2 (5 bases). The CDR3 covers 13 residues. V lost 1 base and J 4 bases, leaving 7 bases between the germline ends. CDR3 region: CASSLDRGETQYF. For the CDR3, the DNA is TGTGCCAGCAGTTTAGATCGGGGAGAGACCCAGTACTTC.

The rearrangement joins TRBV14 to TRBJ2-7, with 12 bases fitting TRBD2. Germline CDR1 is SGHDN and CDR2 is FVKESK. This CDR3 has 15 amino acids. Trimming took 2 bases from V and 5 from J; bases not matched to a gene: 4. In DNA form, the CDR3 reads TGTGCCAGCAGCCAATGGACTAGCGGGGACCACGAGCAGTACTTC. Its protein is CASSQWTSGDHEQYF.

This clonotype was seen ten or more times. The chain combines TRBV6-5 with TRBJ1-1; 7 nucleotides agree with TRBD1. The V segment lost 4 bases and the J segment 3 bases; nucleotides outside the gene matches: 8. Germline V gene sequence: CDR1 MNHEY, CDR2 SVGAGI. This CDR3 comprises 15 residues. The CDR3 region is CASSSDRDLYTEAFF. DNA for the CDR3: TGTGCCAGCAGTTCCGACAGGGATTTGTACACTGAAGCTTTCTTT.

DNA for the CDR3: TGCAGTGCTAGTAATCCGGGGACGAATGAGCAGTTCTTC. Amino acids: CSASNPGTNEQFF. The chain employs TRBV20-1 and TRBJ2-1, with D perhaps matching TRBD1 or TRBD2 (5 bases each). This CDR3 region has 13 residues. CDR1 and CDR2 from the germline V gene are DFQATT and SNEGSKA (reference sequence). Trimming stripped 3 bases from V and 7 bases from J, with 13 bases between.

In its sample, this clonotype was seen a few times. The V call is TRBV5-1, the J call TRBJ2-7, with D perhaps matching TRBD2 (5 bases). The germline V gene encodes CDR1 SGHRS and CDR2 YFSETQ. This CDR3 spans 12 amino acids. Trimming left V 4 bases short and J 3 bases short, with 8 bases between. Here the CDR3 reads CASSTGFYEQYF. For the CDR3, the DNA is TGCGCCAGCAGCACGGGGTTCTACGAGCAGTACTTC.

V gene TRBV19 combines with J gene TRBJ2-7; no clear D gene. Germline V gene data show CDR1 as LNHDA and CDR2 as SQIVND (reference sequence). Deletions cut 3 bases from V and 3 bases from J, with 12 bases between. The CDR3 sequence is 14 residues long. The CDR3 nucleotides read TGTGCCAGTAGTATTGGTCCAGACCGCTACGAGCAGTACTTC. Its translation is CASSIGPDRYEQYF.

The chain couples TRBV10-3 to TRBJ1-5, with TRBD1 matching 7 bases. Trimming at V came to 0 bases and at J to 7 bases, leaving 6 bases not matched to a gene. CDR1 is ENHRY, CDR2 SYGVKD, per germline. This CDR3 spans 15 amino acids. The CDR3 coding sequence is TGTGCCATCAGTGAGTCCACAGGGGAGGGCCAGCCCCAGCATTTT. Its protein product is CAISESTGEGQPQHF.

The chain uses TRBV20-1 and TRBJ2-3, with 7 bases identical to TRBD2. Germline CDR1 is DFQATT and CDR2 is SNEGSKA (reference sequence). With V trimmed by 6 bases and J by 3 bases, 12 bases remained unmatched. This CDR3 has 15 amino acids. The CDR3 DNA sequence: TGCAGTGCGACGCCCGGACTAGACATAACAGATACGCAGTATTTT. This translates into CSATPGLDITDTQYF.

This chain links TRBV7-3 with TRBJ2-7; the D gene is possibly TRBD2 (6 bases). Trimming removed 1 base at V and 6 bases at J, with 10 bases between. Germline V lookup: CDR1 SGHTA, CDR2 FQGTGA. This CDR3 spans 13 amino acids. The CDR3 DNA is TGTGCCAGCAGCTTAAGTGGCGGGGCCGAGCAGTACTTC. Amino acids: CASSLSGGAEQYF.

This clonotype was observed a single time. Germline is not matched at one junction end, which may reflect a read error. The chain uses TRBV10-3 and TRBJ1-1; D possibly corresponds to TRBD1 (5 bases). The germline CDR1 and CDR2 sequences are ENHRY and SYGVKD. The CDR3 is made up of 15 amino acids. DNA of the CDR3: TGTGCCAGCAGTGAAAGTGCTAGGGGGAACACTGAAGCTTTCTTT. It codes for CASSESARGNTEAFF.